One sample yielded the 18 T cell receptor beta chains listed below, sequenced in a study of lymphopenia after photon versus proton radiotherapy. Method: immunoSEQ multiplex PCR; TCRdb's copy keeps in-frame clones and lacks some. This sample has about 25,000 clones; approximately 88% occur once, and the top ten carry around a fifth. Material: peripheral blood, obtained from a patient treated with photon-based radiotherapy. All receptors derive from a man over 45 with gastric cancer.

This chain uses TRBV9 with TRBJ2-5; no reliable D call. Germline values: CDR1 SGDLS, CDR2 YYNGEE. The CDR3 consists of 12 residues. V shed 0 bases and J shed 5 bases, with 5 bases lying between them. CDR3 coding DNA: TGTGCCAGCAGCGTAGATTGGGAGACCCAGTACTTC. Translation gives CASSVDWETQYF.

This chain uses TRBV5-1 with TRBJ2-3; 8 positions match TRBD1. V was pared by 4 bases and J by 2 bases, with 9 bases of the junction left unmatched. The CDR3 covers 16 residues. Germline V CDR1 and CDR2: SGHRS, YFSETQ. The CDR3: CASSLTGGPVTDTQYF. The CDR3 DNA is TGCGCCAGCAGCCTAACAGGGGGTCCGGTCACAGATACGCAGTATTTT.

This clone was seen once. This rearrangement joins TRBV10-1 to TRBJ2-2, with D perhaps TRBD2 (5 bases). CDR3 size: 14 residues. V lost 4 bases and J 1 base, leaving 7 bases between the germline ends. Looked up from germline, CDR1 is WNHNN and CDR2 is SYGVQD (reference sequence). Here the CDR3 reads CASSGSGNTGELFF. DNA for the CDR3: TGCGCCAGCAGTGGAAGCGGGAACACCGGGGAGCTGTTTTTT.

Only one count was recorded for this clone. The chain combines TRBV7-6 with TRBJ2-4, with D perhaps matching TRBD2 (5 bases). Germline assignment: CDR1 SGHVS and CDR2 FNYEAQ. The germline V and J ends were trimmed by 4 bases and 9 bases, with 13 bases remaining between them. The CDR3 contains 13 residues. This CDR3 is CASSSNEGGIQYF. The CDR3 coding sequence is TGTGCCAGCAGCTCGAATGAAGGAGGCATTCAGTACTTC.

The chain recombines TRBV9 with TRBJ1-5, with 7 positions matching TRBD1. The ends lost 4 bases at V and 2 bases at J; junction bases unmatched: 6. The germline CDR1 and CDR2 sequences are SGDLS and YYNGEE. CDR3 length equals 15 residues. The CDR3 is CASSSGGIGNQPQHF. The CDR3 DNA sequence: TGTGCCAGCAGCTCAGGGGGGATCGGCAATCAGCCCCAGCATTTT. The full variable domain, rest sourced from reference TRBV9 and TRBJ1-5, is DSGVTQTPKHLITATGQRVTLRCSPRSGDLSVYWYQQSLDQGLQFLIQYYNGEERAKGNILERFSAQQFPDLHSELNLSSLELGDSALYFCASSSGGIGNQPQHFGDGTRLSIL.

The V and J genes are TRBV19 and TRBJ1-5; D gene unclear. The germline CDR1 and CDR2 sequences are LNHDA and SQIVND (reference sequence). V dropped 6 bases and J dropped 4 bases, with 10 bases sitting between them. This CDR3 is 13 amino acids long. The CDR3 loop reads CASRRTLNQPQHF. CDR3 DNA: TGTGCCAGTAGAAGAACACTAAATCAGCCCCAGCATTTT.

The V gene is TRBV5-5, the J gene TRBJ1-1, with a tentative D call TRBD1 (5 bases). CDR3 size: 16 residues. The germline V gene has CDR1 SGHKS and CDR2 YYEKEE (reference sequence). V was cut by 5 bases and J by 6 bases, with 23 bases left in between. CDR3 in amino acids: CASSLFSSSGGAEAFF. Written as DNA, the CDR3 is TGTGCCAGCAGTTTATTTTCCTCCTCCGGGGGAGCTGAAGCTTTCTTT.

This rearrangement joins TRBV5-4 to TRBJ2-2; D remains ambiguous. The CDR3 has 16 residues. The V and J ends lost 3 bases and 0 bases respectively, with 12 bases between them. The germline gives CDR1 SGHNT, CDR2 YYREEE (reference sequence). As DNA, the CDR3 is TGTGCCAGCAGCTCAAAGTGGACGACGAACACCGGGGAGCTGTTTTTT. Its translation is CASSSKWTTNTGELFF.

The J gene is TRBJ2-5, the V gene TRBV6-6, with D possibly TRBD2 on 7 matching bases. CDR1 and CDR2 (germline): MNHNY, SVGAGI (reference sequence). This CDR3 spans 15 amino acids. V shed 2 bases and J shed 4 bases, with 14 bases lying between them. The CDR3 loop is CASSYTGGSRETQYF. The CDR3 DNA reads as TGTGCCAGCAGTTACACGGGGGGCTCTCGAGAGACCCAGTACTTC.

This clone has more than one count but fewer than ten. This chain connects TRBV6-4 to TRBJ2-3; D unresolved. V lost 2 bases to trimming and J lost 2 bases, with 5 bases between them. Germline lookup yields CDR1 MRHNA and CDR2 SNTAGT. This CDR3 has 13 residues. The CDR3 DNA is TGTGCCAGCAGTGACCAATCCACAGATACGCAGTATTTT. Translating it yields CASSDQSTDTQYF.

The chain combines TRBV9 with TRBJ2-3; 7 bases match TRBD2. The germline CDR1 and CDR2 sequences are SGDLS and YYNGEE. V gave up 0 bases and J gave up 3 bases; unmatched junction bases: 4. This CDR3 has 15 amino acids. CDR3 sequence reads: CASSVAVGGTDTQYF. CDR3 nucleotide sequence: TGTGCCAGCAGCGTAGCGGTCGGGGGGACAGATACGCAGTATTTT.

The CDR3 region has the DNA TGTGCCGTTTTGGGGGGTGAGAACACCGGGGAGCTGTTTTTT. Encoded protein: CAVLGGENTGELFF. V gene TRBV6-1 combines with J gene TRBJ2-2; TRBD2 might be the D (6 bases). The V gene's germline CDR1 is MNHNS and CDR2 SASEGT. The V end lost 11 bases, the J end lost 1 base, and 14 bases lay between the germline ends. CDR3 length equals 14 residues.

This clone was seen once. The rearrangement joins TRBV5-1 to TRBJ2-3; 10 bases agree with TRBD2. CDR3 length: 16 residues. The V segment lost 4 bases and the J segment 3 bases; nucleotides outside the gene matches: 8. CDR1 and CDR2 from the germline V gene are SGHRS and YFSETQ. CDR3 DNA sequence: TGCGCCAGCAGCCCCCGTACTAGCGGGATGACAGATACGCAGTATTTT. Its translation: CASSPRTSGMTDTQYF.

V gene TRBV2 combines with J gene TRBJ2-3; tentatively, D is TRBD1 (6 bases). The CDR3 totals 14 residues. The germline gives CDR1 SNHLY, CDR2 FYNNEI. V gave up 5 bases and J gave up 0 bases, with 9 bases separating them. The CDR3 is CASSPDSSTDTQYF. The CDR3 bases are TGTGCCAGCAGTCCGGACAGCAGCACAGATACGCAGTATTTT.

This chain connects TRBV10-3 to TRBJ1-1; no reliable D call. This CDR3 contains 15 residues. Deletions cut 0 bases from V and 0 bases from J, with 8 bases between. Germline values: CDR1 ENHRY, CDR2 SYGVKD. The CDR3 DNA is TGTGCCATCAGTGAGTCTGGAAGTTTGAACACTGAAGCTTTCTTT. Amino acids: CAISESGSLNTEAFF.

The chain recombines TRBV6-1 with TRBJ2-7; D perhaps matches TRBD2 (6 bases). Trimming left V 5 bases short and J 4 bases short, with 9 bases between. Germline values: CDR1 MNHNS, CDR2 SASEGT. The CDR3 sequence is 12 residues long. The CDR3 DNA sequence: TGTGCCAGCAGTCTCGCGGGGTACGAGCAGTACTTC. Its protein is CASSLAGYEQYF.

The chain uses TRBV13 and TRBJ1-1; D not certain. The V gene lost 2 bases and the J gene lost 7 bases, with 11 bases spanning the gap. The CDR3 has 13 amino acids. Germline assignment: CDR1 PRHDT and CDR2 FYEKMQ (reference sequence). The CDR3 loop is CASSLFGRDEAFF. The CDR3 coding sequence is TGTGCCAGCAGCTTATTCGGGCGGGATGAAGCTTTCTTT.

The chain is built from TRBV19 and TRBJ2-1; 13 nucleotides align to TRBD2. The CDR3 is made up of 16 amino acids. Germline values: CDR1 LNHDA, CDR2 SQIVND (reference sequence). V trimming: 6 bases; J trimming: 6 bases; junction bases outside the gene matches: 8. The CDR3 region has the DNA TGTGCCAGTAGCTCTCCGGGACTAGCGGGGAGCAATGAGCAGTTCTTC. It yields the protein CASSSPGLAGSNEQFF.